What follows are 23 T cell receptor beta chains derived from one specimen sequenced in a study of blood T cell dynamics during melanoma immunotherapy. TCRdb's copy holds only in-frame clones and misses some; the assay was immunoSEQ multiplex PCR. The sample yields 8,000 to 13,000 clones, about 86% seen once. This sample's time point: pre-treatment baseline. Specimen: blood, collected from a patient treated with checkpoint blockade. The source of these receptors is a human donor with melanoma.

The rearrangement uses TRBV5-6 and TRBJ1-4; TRBD1 aligns across 7 bases. This CDR3 has 14 residues. Germline assignment: CDR1 SGHDT and CDR2 YYEEEE. Unmatched junction bases numbered 10, after V lost 8 bases and J lost 6 bases. CDR3 bases: TGTGCCAGTCTCAGACAGGGACGAGATGAAAAACTGTTTTTT. This gives the protein CASLRQGRDEKLFF.

The chain combines TRBV27 with TRBJ2-3; 10 bases line up with TRBD2. The CDR3 runs 14 residues. V gave up 5 bases and J gave up 3 bases; unmatched junction bases: 2. Germline V gene lookup returns CDR1 MNHEY and CDR2 SMNVEV (reference sequence). The CDR3 DNA reads as TGTGCCAGCAGTGGACTAGCGGTAACAGATACGCAGTATTTT. This encodes CASSGLAVTDTQYF.

V usage is TRBV19 and J usage is TRBJ1-4; D not resolved. V lost 5 bases and J lost 4, with 11 bases in between. This CDR3 is 14 amino acids long. Germline values: CDR1 LNHDA, CDR2 SQIVND (reference sequence). As DNA, the CDR3 is TGTGCCAGTAGTTTTGCCGGGTTTAATGAAAAACTGTTTTTT. Translation: CASSFAGFNEKLFF.

Written as DNA, the CDR3 is TGTGCCTGGAGCCGGGGACCCTACGAGCAGTACTTC. Amino acids: CAWSRGPYEQYF. The chain couples TRBV30 to TRBJ2-7; D is perhaps TRBD1 or TRBD2 (5 bases each). In germline, CDR1 is GTSNPN, CDR2 SVGIG (reference sequence). The CDR3 loop spans 12 amino acids. V was shortened by 3 bases and J by 2 bases, with 8 bases between the two germline ends. The full variable domain, its missing parts supplied by reference TRBV30 and TRBJ2-7, is SQTIHQWPATLVQPVGSPLSLECTVEGTSNPNLYWYRQAAGRGLQLLFYSVGIGQISSEVPQNLSASRPQDRQFILSSKKLLLSDSGFYLCAWSRGPYEQYFGPGTRLTVT.

The V and J genes are TRBV10-1 and TRBJ2-5; D is ambiguous. CDR1 is WNHNN, CDR2 SYGVQD, per germline (reference sequence). The germline V and J ends were trimmed by 4 bases and 5 bases, with 17 bases remaining between them. The CDR3 is made up of 15 amino acids. The CDR3 loop is CASSADGQAGETQYF. As DNA, the CDR3 is TGCGCCAGCAGTGCGGACGGGCAGGCCGGGGAGACCCAGTACTTC.

This clone was recorded a few times. The chain joins TRBV6-6 to TRBJ1-1; D gene ambiguous. The ends were cut back, 6 bases at V and 0 bases at J, with 5 bases in the middle. The germline gives CDR1 MNHNY, CDR2 SVGAGI (reference sequence). CDR3 length equals 12 residues. The CDR3 protein is CASSKMNTEAFF. The CDR3 DNA sequence: TGTGCCAGCAGCAAAATGAACACTGAAGCTTTCTTT.

The CDR3 loop is CASSPQPGLAVQETQYF. The CDR3 DNA sequence: TGTGCCAGCAGCCCGCAACCGGGACTAGCGGTCCAAGAGACCCAGTACTTC. The rearrangement links TRBV5-5 to TRBJ2-5; 11 nucleotides align to TRBD2. Per germline, CDR1 SGHKS and CDR2 YYEKEE (reference sequence). V shed 4 bases, J shed 1 base, and the junction held 9 bases outside the gene matches. This CDR3 is 17 amino acids long.

In its sample, this clone was seen once. This chain uses TRBV29-1 with TRBJ2-3, with 12 bases that match TRBD2. V was pared by 4 bases and J by 1 base, with 0 bases of the junction left unmatched. Germline V CDR1 and CDR2: SQVTM, ANQGSEA. This CDR3 comprises 14 residues. CDR3 loop: CSVGLAGGTDTQYF. In nucleotides, the CDR3 is TGCAGCGTTGGACTAGCGGGAGGCACAGATACGCAGTATTTT.

This clone occurred once. The chain uses TRBV2 and TRBJ1-2; TRBD1 is a possible D gene (5 bases). Trimming took 2 bases from V and 8 from J, leaving 21 bases between them. Germline lookup yields CDR1 SNHLY and CDR2 FYNNEI. This CDR3 region has 16 residues. CDR3 residues: CASSESREQARGGYTF. The DNA for the CDR3 is TGTGCCAGCAGTGAATCACGAGAACAGGCCCGAGGGGGCTACACCTTC.

The chain links TRBV5-1 to TRBJ2-7, with D tentatively TRBD2 (5 bases). Germline CDR1 and CDR2: SGHRS and YFSETQ. The CDR3 runs 14 residues. The germline V and J ends were trimmed by 7 bases and 2 bases, with 16 bases remaining between them. CDR3 coding DNA: TGCGCCAGCGTAGCTAGCAGAAGTACCTACGAGCAGTACTTC. It is translated as CASVASRSTYEQYF.

In its sample, this clone was seen once. V gene TRBV10-3 combines with J gene TRBJ1-2; 8 bases line up with TRBD1. Trimming at V came to 2 bases and at J to 4 bases, leaving 6 bases not matched to a gene. The germline gives CDR1 ENHRY, CDR2 SYGVKD. This CDR3 spans 15 amino acids. CDR3 loop: CAISEGQGGSYGYTF. The CDR3 DNA reads TGTGCCATCAGTGAGGGACAGGGTGGGAGCTATGGCTACACCTTC.

CDR3 loop: CASSVGVRAEQFF. Written as DNA, the CDR3 is TGTGCCAGTAGTGTCGGGGTCCGTGCTGAGCAGTTCTTC. The rearrangement links TRBV19 to TRBJ2-1, with D possibly being TRBD2 (5 bases). This CDR3 has 13 amino acids. Per germline, CDR1 LNHDA and CDR2 SQIVND (reference sequence). Trimming removed 5 bases at V and 9 bases at J, with 14 bases between. The full variable domain, with the rest looked up from reference TRBV19 and TRBJ2-1, is DGGITQSPKYLFRKEGQNVTLSCEQNLNHDAMYWYRQDPGQGLRLIYYSQIVNDFQKGDIAEGYSVSREKKESFPLTVTSAQKNPTAFYLCASSVGVRAEQFFGPGTRLTVL.

The genes are TRBV5-1 and TRBJ2-7, with 11 bases identical to TRBD1. V lost 3 bases to trimming and J lost 3 bases; unmatched junction nucleotides: 5. The CDR3 spans 15 residues. Germline V gives CDR1 SGHRS, CDR2 YFSETQ. The CDR3 DNA is TGCGCCAGCAGCTGGGGACAGGGGGAGGGCTACGAGCAGTACTTC. It specifies CASSWGQGEGYEQYF. The full variable domain, rest sourced from reference TRBV5-1 and TRBJ2-7, is KAGVTQTPRYLIKTRGQQVTLSCSPISGHRSVSWYQQTPGQGLQFLFEYFSETQRNKGNFPGRFSGRQFSNSRSEMNVSTLELGDSALYLCASSWGQGEGYEQYFGPGTRLTVT.

This clone has more than one count but fewer than ten. The chain carries TRBV28 and TRBJ2-2; D unresolved. Germline lookup yields CDR1 MDHEN and CDR2 SYDVKM. The V gene lost 3 bases and the J gene lost 0 bases, with 5 bases spanning the gap. The CDR3 extends over 14 amino acids. CDR3 residues: CASSLISNTGELFF. For the CDR3, the DNA is TGTGCCAGCAGTTTGATCTCGAACACCGGGGAGCTGTTTTTT.

V gene TRBV6-1 combines with J gene TRBJ2-7; tentatively, D is TRBD1 (6 bases). Trimming removed 5 bases at V and 0 bases at J, with 11 bases between. Germline CDR1 and CDR2: MNHNS and SASEGT. This CDR3 is built from 14 residues. CDR3 nucleotides: TGTGCCAGCAGTTTCGGACAGAGCTCCTACGAGCAGTACTTC. Its protein is CASSFGQSSYEQYF.

The genes are TRBV7-9 and TRBJ1-1; 7 nucleotides line up with TRBD1. The CDR3 is 15 residues long. CDR1 and CDR2 from the germline V gene are SEHNR and FQNEAQ (reference sequence). V dropped 5 bases and J dropped 1; count of bases not matched to a gene: 7. This chain's CDR3 is CASSTLRGENTEAFF. The CDR3 DNA reads as TGTGCCAGCAGCACCCTCAGGGGGGAGAACACTGAAGCTTTCTTT.

The V call is TRBV7-6, the J call TRBJ2-7; 10 nucleotides line up with TRBD1. The germline gives CDR1 SGHVS, CDR2 FNYEAQ. Losses at the gene ends were 2 bases for V and 4 bases for J; bases not matched to a gene: 8. This CDR3 has 16 residues. The CDR3 coding sequence is TGTGCCAGCAGCTTAAGCCCGGGACAGGGGACGTACGAGCAGTACTTC. This gives the protein CASSLSPGQGTYEQYF.

V usage is TRBV19 and J usage is TRBJ2-7, with a weak D call TRBD1 (5 bases). This CDR3 is 13 amino acids long. CDR1 and CDR2 from the germline V gene are LNHDA and SQIVND (reference sequence). The V end lost 2 bases, the J end lost 2 bases, and 7 bases lay between the germline ends. The CDR3 sequence is CASSIQGTYEQYF. CDR3 coding DNA: TGTGCCAGTAGTATACAGGGTACCTACGAGCAGTACTTC.

CDR3 sequence (DNA): TGTGCCAGCAGCCTCTACCAGACTAGCGGGGGTTACAATGAGCAGTTCTTC. Encoded protein: CASSLYQTSGGYNEQFF. The chain employs TRBV7-6 and TRBJ2-1; TRBD2 matches 12 bases. This CDR3 spans 17 amino acids. J gave up 4 bases and V 5 bases, and 9 bases lay outside the gene matches. Per germline, CDR1 SGHVS and CDR2 FNYEAQ.

The chain is built from TRBV6-1 and TRBJ1-2, with D hard to call. V lost 2 bases and J 5 bases, leaving 0 bases between the germline ends. This CDR3 is 10 amino acids long. Per the germline V gene, CDR1 is MNHNS and CDR2 is SASEGT. CDR3 amino acids: CASSEYGYTF. The CDR3, as DNA: TGTGCCAGCAGTGAATATGGCTACACCTTC.

The chain uses TRBV27 and TRBJ1-5; TRBD1 matches 9 bases. V lost 5 bases to trimming and J lost 5 bases; unmatched junction nucleotides: 7. Germline V gives CDR1 MNHEY, CDR2 SMNVEV (reference sequence). This CDR3 has 15 residues. CDR3 loop: CASSLTGGFYQPQHF. CDR3 DNA: TGTGCCAGCAGTCTGACAGGGGGGTTTTATCAGCCCCAGCATTTT.

V usage is TRBV7-9 and J usage is TRBJ1-4, with D tentatively TRBD1 (6 bases). Per germline, CDR1 SEHNR and CDR2 FQNEAQ (reference sequence). This CDR3 is built from 14 residues. Trimming took off 5 bases at V and 6 bases at J, with 13 bases between the two ends. The CDR3 sequence: CASSPEQGHEKLFF. As DNA, the CDR3 is TGTGCCAGCAGCCCAGAACAGGGCCATGAAAAACTGTTTTTT.

This clone has a single count. The rearrangement uses TRBV7-9 and TRBJ2-4; either TRBD1 or TRBD2 may supply D (5 bases each). The length of the CDR3 is 16 residues. The germline V gene has CDR1 SEHNR and CDR2 FQNEAQ (reference sequence). Trimming took off 0 bases at V and 0 bases at J, with 9 bases between the two ends. The CDR3 reads CASSLARGLAKNIQYF. The CDR3 DNA sequence: TGTGCCAGCAGCTTAGCGAGGGGCTTAGCCAAAAACATTCAGTACTTC.